These 10 T cell receptor beta chains came from one sample sequenced in a study of somatic mutations in cytotoxic T cells in rheumatoid arthritis. Profiling relied on immunoSEQ multiplex PCR, and the TCRdb table lists in-frame clones only, not all of them. Here the sample spans 15,000 to 20,000 clones, around 85% being singletons. Input material: CD8+ T cells sorted from blood. The receptor source for this set is a woman between 40 and 50 years old with rheumatoid arthritis.

The rearrangement links TRBV19 to TRBJ1-5, with no clear D. The CDR3 totals 15 residues. CDR1 LNHDA and CDR2 SQIVND come from the germline V gene (reference sequence). Trimming removed 2 bases at V and 7 bases at J, with 15 bases between. The CDR3 region is CASSISLDRRQPQHF. CDR3 DNA sequence: TGTGCCAGTAGTATATCCCTCGACCGGAGGCAGCCCCAGCATTTT. Full variable domain (rest looked up from reference TRBV19 and TRBJ1-5): DGGITQSPKYLFRKEGQNVTLSCEQNLNHDAMYWYRQDPGQGLRLIYYSQIVNDFQKGDIAEGYSVSREKKESFPLTVTSAQKNPTAFYLCASSISLDRRQPQHFGDGTRLSIL.

The chain combines TRBV7-2 with TRBJ2-7; 8 bases line up with TRBD1. The CDR3 loop spans 16 amino acids. Unmatched junction bases numbered 11, after V lost 5 bases and J lost 2 bases. The germline CDR1 and CDR2 sequences are SGHTA and FQGNSA. CDR3 residues: CASSLVGQGAAYEQYF. The DNA of the CDR3 is TGTGCCAGCAGCCTCGTGGGTCAGGGGGCCGCCTACGAGCAGTACTTC.

This clone was counted only a few times. The rearrangement links TRBV5-1 to TRBJ2-1; 12 bases match TRBD1. V shed 4 bases, J shed 4 bases, and the junction held 27 bases outside the gene matches. This CDR3 has 23 amino acids. CDR1 is SGHRS and CDR2 is YFSETQ in the germline V gene. The CDR3 bases are TGCGCCAGCAGCAGTCCGGGACAGGGGGCGCCTGATAGCGGGTGGTTCGGATACAATGAGCAGTTCTTC. This encodes CASSSPGQGAPDSGWFGYNEQFF.

This clone was counted a single time. V gene TRBV5-1 combines with J gene TRBJ1-1, with 11 positions matching TRBD1. V was pared by 3 bases and J by 5 bases, with 3 bases of the junction left unmatched. From germline, CDR1 is SGHRS and CDR2 YFSETQ. This CDR3 region has 14 residues. This CDR3 is CASSSGQGETEAFF. The DNA of the CDR3 is TGCGCCAGCAGCTCGGGACAGGGGGAGACTGAAGCTTTCTTT.

The V gene is TRBV27, the J gene TRBJ2-6; the match to TRBD2 covers 8 bases. V shed 6 bases and J 0 bases; nucleotides not matched to a gene: 13. This CDR3 is built from 19 residues. Germline V gives CDR1 MNHEY, CDR2 SMNVEV (reference sequence). CDR3 sequence (DNA): TGTGCCAGCAGCATGACAAAACTAGCGGCCAGCTCTGGGGCCAACGTCCTGACTTTC. Its protein is CASSMTKLAASSGANVLTF.

V and J are TRBV9 and TRBJ2-2; 14 bases align to TRBD2. Germline assignment: CDR1 SGDLS and CDR2 YYNGEE. The length of the CDR3 is 19 residues. With 4 bases clipped from V and 4 bases from J, the junction kept 12 bases outside the gene matches. As DNA, the CDR3 is TGTGCCAGCAGCTCAGGACTAGCGGGGGGTTCGACAACCACCGGGGAGCTGTTTTTT. Translated, it gives CASSSGLAGGSTTTGELFF.

The rearrangement links TRBV19 to TRBJ1-4; the D gene is possibly TRBD1 (6 bases). V lost 5 bases, J lost 0 bases, and 10 bases lay in between. Looked up from germline, CDR1 is LNHDA and CDR2 is SQIVND (reference sequence). The CDR3 sequence is 15 residues long. CDR3 amino acids: CASSWTVATNEKLFF. The CDR3 coding sequence is TGTGCCAGTAGTTGGACAGTTGCAACTAATGAAAAACTGTTTTTT. Together with reference TRBV19 and TRBJ1-4, the CDR3 gives the full variable domain: DGGITQSPKYLFRKEGQNVTLSCEQNLNHDAMYWYRQDPGQGLRLIYYSQIVNDFQKGDIAEGYSVSREKKESFPLTVTSAQKNPTAFYLCASSWTVATNEKLFFGSGTQLSVL.

V usage is TRBV7-9 and J usage is TRBJ1-2; 9 bases fit TRBD1. The V segment lost 5 bases and the J segment 7 bases; nucleotides outside the gene matches: 8. The CDR3 is made up of 14 amino acids. Per germline, CDR1 SEHNR and CDR2 FQNEAQ (reference sequence). This CDR3 reads CASSPGQGFVGYTF. The CDR3, as DNA: TGTGCCAGCAGCCCCGGACAGGGGTTTGTTGGCTACACCTTC. Looking up the rest from reference TRBV7-9 and TRBJ1-2 gives the full variable domain: DTGVSQNPRHKITKRGQNVTFRCDPISEHNRLYWYRQTLGQGPEFLTYFQNEAQLEKSRLLSDRFSAERPKGSFSTLEIQRTEQGDSAMYLCASSPGQGFVGYTFGSGTRLTVV.

The chain couples TRBV7-9 to TRBJ2-1; 7 positions match TRBD1. In germline, CDR1 is SEHNR, CDR2 FQNEAQ (reference sequence). Germline trimming cut 1 base from V and 15 bases from J; bases unmatched to any gene: 6. CDR3 size: 12 residues. The CDR3 nucleotides are TGTGCCAGCAGCTTAGAAAGACAGGGCAGGTTCTTC. Translating it yields CASSLERQGRFF.

The chain recombines TRBV19 with TRBJ1-5; 11 positions match TRBD1. The trim removed 8 bases at V and 1 base at J, leaving 1 base unmatched. This CDR3 is 14 amino acids long. From germline, CDR1 is LNHDA and CDR2 SQIVND (reference sequence). CDR3 sequence: CASGTGGSNQPQHF. The CDR3 nucleotides are TGTGCCAGTGGGACAGGGGGAAGCAATCAGCCCCAGCATTTT.